Following are 9 T cell receptor beta chains from one sample sequenced in a study of a mutant IDH1 vaccine in newly diagnosed glioma. Sequenced by immunoSEQ multiplex PCR; TCRdb stores in-frame clones only, minus some. In the table there are tens of thousands of clones, roughly 91% of which are singletons. These receptors are not linked to any known antigen. Time point defined: week 5, during vaccination. Mutant IDH1 20-mer peptide, at 300 ug, made up each vaccine dose, with topical imiquimod. The material was PBMCs, obtained from a glioma patient whose treatment included an IDH1 peptide vaccine. The origin of the receptors is a woman in her 50s with glioma.

V usage is TRBV6-5 and J usage is TRBJ1-5; no clear D gene. Germline loops: CDR1 MNHEY, CDR2 SVGAGI. This CDR3 has 15 residues. V lost 6 bases to trimming and J lost 2 bases, with 14 bases between them. The CDR3 bases are TGTGCCAGCAGCCCTCGCGGAAGGGGCAATCAGCCCCAGCATTTT. Translation: CASSPRGRGNQPQHF.

The V call is TRBV28, the J call TRBJ1-5, with 8 bases fitting TRBD1. V shed 6 bases and J 6 bases; nucleotides not matched to a gene: 7. The CDR3 has 14 residues. Germline-derived CDR1 and CDR2 are MDHEN and SYDVKM. CDR3 sequence: CASRAQGAVQPQHF. In DNA, the CDR3 is TGTGCCAGCAGGGCTCAGGGGGCGGTTCAGCCCCAGCATTTT. Supplemented by reference TRBV28 and TRBJ1-5, the full variable domain reads DVKVTQSSRYLVKRTGEKVFLECVQDMDHENMFWYRQDPGLGLRLIYFSYDVKMKEKGDIPEGYSVSREKKERFSLILESASTNQTSMYLCASRAQGAVQPQHFGDGTRLSIL.

The CDR3 is CASSLGLNGPYNEQFF. Here the CDR3 DNA reads TGTGCCAGCAGCTTAGGGTTAAACGGGCCCTACAATGAGCAGTTCTTC. This chain uses TRBV13 with TRBJ2-1; D remains unclear. Germline CDR1 and CDR2: PRHDT and FYEKMQ (reference sequence). The CDR3 length is 16 residues. V lost 0 bases, J lost 2 bases, and 11 bases lay in between. The variable domain in full, with the rest retrieved from reference TRBV13 and TRBJ2-1, is AAGVIQSPRHLIKEKRETATLKCYPIPRHDTVYWYQQGPGQDPQFLISFYEKMQSDKGSIPDRFSAQQFSDYHSELNMSSLELGDSALYFCASSLGLNGPYNEQFFGPGTRLTVL.

The gene calls are TRBV30 and TRBJ2-7; D is undetermined. The germline V gene has CDR1 GTSNPN and CDR2 SVGIG (reference sequence). V was trimmed by 0 bases and J by 4 bases, leaving 19 bases between them. CDR3 length: 16 residues. This CDR3 reads CAWSVVSSLPSYEQYF. The CDR3 nucleotides read TGTGCCTGGAGTGTAGTGAGTTCCCTCCCGTCTTACGAGCAGTACTTC.

The chain is built from TRBV18 and TRBJ2-5, with D possibly matching TRBD2 (5 bases). CDR1 KGHSH and CDR2 LQKENI come from the germline V gene. The CDR3 covers 14 residues. V was cut by 6 bases and J by 2 bases, with 13 bases left in between. CDR3 sequence reads: CASSRKSGQETQYF. The CDR3 bases are TGTGCCAGCTCCCGAAAAAGCGGTCAAGAGACCCAGTACTTC.

The chain employs TRBV19 and TRBJ1-5, with D maybe TRBD1 (5 bases). The CDR3 runs to 13 residues. The ends were cut back, 1 base at V and 9 bases at J, with 10 bases in the middle. The germline V gene has CDR1 LNHDA and CDR2 SQIVND (reference sequence). The CDR3 loop is CASSIAGVAPQHF. CDR3 nucleotides: TGTGCCAGTAGTATAGCGGGGGTAGCGCCCCAGCATTTT.

There are a few counts of this clone. The chain is built from TRBV9 and TRBJ2-2; 8 bases agree with TRBD2. Germline loops: CDR1 SGDLS, CDR2 YYNGEE. This CDR3 has 15 amino acids. V trimming: 0 bases; J trimming: 6 bases; junction bases outside the gene matches: 4. For the CDR3, the DNA is TGTGCCAGCAGCGTAGCCGGGACTAGGCCCGGGGAGCTGTTTTTT. Amino acids: CASSVAGTRPGELFF. Combining the CDR3 with reference TRBV9 and TRBJ2-2 gives the whole variable domain DSGVTQTPKHLITATGQRVTLRCSPRSGDLSVYWYQQSLDQGLQFLIQYYNGEERAKGNILERFSAQQFPDLHSELNLSSLELGDSALYFCASSVAGTRPGELFFGEGSRLTVL.

The genes are TRBV19 and TRBJ2-2; the D gene is possibly TRBD1 (5 bases). V was shortened by 3 bases and J by 5 bases, with 10 bases between the two germline ends. The CDR3 covers 14 residues. Germline V gene sequence: CDR1 LNHDA, CDR2 SQIVND (reference sequence). CDR3 sequence: CASSMKGWTGELFF. In nucleotides, the CDR3 is TGTGCCAGTAGTATGAAGGGGTGGACCGGGGAGCTGTTTTTT.

This rearrangement joins TRBV5-4 to TRBJ1-1, with 7 bases identical to TRBD1. The germline V gene encodes CDR1 SGHNT and CDR2 YYREEE (reference sequence). This CDR3 comprises 14 residues. Trimming removed 4 bases from V and 2 bases from J; junction bases left unmatched: 5. The CDR3 bases are TGTGCCAGCAGCGTGACAGGGACTAACACTGAAGCTTTCTTT. Its protein product is CASSVTGTNTEAFF.